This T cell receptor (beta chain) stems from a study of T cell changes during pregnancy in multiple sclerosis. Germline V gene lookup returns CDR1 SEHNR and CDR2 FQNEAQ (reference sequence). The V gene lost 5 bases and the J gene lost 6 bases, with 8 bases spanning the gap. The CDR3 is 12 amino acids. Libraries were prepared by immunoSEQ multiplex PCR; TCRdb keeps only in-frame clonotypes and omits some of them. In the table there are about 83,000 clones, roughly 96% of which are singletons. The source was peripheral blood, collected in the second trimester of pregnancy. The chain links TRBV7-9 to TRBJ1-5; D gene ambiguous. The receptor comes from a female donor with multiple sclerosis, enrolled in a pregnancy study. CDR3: CASSPGSQPQHF. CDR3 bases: TGTGCCAGCAGCCCGGGTTCTCAGCCCCAGCATTTT.